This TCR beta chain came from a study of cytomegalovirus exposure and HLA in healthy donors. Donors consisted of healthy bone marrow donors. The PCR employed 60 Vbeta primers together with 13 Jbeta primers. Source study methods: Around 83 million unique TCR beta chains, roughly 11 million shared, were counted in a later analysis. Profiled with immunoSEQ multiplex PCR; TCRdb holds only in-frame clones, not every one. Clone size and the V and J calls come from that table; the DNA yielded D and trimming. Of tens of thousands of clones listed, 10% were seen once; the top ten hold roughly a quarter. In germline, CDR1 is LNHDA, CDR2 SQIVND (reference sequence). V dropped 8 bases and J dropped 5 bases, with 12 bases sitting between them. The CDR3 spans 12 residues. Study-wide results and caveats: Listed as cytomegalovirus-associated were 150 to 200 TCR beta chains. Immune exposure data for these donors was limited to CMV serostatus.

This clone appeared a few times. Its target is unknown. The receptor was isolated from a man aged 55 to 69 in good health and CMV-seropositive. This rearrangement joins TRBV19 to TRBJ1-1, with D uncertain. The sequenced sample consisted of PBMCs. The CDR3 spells CASRFPGTEAFF. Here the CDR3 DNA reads TGTGCCAGTCGGTTCCCGGGGACTGAAGCTTTCTTT.